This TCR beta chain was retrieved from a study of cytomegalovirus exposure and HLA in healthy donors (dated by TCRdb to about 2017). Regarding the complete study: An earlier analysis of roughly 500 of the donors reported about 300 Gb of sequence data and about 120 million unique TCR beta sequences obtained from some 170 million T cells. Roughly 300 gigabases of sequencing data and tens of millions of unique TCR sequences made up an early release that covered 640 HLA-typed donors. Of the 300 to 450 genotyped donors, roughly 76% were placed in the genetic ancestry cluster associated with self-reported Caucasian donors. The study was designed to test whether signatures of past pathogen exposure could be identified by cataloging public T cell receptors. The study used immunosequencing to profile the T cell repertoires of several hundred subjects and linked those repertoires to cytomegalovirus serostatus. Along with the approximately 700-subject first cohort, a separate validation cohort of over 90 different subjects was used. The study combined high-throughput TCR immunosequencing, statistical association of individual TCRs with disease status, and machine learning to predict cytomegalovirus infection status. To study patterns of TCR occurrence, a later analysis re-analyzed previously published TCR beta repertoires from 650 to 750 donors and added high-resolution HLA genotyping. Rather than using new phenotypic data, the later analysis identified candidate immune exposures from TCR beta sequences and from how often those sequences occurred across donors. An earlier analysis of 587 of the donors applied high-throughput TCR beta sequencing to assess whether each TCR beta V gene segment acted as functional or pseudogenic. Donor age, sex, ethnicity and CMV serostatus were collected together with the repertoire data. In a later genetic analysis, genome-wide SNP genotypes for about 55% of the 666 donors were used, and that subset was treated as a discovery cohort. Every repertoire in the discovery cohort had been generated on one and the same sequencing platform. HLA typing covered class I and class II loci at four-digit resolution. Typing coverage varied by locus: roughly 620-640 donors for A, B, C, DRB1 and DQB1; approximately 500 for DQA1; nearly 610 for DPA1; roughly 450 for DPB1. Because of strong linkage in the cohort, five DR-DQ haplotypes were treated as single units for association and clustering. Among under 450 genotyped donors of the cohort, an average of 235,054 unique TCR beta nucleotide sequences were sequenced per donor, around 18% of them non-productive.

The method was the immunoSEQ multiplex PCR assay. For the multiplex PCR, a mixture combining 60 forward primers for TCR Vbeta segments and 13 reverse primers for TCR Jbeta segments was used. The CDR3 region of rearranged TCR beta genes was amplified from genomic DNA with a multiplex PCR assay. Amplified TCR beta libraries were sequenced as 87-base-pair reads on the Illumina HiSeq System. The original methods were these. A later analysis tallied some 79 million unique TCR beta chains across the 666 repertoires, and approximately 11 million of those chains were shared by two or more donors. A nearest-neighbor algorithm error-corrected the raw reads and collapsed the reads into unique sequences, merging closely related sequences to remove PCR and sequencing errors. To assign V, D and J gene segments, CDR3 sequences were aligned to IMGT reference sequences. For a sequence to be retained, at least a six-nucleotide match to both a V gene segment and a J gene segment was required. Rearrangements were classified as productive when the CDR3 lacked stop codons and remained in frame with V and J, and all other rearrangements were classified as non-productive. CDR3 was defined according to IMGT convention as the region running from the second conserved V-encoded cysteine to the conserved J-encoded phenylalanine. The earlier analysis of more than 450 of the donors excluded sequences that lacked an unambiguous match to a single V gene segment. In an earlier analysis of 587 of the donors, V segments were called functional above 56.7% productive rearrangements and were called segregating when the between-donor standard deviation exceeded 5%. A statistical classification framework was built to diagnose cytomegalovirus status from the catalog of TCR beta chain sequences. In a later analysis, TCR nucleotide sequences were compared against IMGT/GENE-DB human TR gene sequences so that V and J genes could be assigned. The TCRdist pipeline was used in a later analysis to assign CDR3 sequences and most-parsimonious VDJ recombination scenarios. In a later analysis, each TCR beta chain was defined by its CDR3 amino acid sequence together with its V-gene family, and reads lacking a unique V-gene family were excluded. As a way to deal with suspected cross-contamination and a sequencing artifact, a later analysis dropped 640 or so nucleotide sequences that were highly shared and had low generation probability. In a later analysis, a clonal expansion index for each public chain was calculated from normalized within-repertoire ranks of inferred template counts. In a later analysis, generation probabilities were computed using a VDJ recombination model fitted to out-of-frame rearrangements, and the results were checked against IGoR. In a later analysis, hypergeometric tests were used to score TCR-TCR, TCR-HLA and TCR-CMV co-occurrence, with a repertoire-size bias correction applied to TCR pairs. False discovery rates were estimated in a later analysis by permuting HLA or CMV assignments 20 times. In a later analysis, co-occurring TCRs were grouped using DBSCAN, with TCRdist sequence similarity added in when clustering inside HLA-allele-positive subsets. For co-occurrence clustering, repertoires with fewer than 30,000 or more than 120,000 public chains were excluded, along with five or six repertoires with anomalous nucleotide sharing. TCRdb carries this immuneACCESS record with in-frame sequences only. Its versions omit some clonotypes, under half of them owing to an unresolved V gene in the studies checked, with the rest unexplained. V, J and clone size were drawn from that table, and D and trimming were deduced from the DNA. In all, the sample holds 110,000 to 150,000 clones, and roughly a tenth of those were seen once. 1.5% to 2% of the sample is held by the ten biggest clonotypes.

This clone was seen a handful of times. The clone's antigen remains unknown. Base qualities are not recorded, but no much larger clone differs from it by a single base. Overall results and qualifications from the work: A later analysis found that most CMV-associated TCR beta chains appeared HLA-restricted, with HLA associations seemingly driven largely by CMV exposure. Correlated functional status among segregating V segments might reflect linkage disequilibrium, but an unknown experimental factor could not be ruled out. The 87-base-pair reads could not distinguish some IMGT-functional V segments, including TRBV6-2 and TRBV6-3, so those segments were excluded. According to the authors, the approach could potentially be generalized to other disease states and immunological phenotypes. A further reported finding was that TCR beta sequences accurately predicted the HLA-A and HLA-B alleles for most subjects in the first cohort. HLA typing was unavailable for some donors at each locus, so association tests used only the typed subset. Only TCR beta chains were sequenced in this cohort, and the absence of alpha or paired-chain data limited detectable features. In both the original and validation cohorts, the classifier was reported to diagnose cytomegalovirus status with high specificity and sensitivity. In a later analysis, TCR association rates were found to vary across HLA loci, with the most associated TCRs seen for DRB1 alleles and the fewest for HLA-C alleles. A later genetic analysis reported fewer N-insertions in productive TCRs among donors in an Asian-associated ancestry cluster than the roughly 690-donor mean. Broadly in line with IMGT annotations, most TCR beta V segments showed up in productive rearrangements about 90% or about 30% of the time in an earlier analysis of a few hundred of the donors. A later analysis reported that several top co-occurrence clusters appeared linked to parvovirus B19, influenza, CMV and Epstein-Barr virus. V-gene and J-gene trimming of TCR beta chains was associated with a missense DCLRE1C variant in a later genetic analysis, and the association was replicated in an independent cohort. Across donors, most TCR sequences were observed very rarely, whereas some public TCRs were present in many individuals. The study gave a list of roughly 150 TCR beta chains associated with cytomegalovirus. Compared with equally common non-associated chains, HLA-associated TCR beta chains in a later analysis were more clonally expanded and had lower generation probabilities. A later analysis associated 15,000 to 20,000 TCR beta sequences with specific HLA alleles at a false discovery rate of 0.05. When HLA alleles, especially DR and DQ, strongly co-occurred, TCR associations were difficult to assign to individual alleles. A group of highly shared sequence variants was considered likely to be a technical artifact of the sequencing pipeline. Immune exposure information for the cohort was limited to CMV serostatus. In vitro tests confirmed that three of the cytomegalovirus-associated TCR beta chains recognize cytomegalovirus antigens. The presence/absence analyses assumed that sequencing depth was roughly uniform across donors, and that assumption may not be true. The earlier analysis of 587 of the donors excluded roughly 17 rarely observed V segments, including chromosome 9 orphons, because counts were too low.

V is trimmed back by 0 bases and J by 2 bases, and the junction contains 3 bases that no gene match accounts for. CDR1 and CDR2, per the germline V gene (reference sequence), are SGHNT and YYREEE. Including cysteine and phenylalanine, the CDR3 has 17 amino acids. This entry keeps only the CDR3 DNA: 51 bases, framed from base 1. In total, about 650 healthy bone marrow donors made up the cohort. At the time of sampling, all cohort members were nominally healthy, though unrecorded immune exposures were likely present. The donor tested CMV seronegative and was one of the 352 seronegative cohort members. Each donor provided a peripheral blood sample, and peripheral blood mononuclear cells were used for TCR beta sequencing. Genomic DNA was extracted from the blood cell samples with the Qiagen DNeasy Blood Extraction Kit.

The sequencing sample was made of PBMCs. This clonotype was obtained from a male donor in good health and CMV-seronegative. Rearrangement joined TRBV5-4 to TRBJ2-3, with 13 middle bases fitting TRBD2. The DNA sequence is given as TGTGCCAGCAGCTTGGCCGGGACTAGCGGGACCACAGATACGCAGTATTTT. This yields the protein CASSLAGTSGTTDTQYF. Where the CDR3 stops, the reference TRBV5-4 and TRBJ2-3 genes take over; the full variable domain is ETGVTQSPTHLIKTRGQQVTLRCSSQSGHNTVSWYQQALGQGPQFIFQYYREEENGRGNFPPRFSGLQFPNYSSELNVNALELDDSALYLCASSLAGTSGTTDTQYFGPGTRLTVL.